Below are 19 T cell receptor beta chains sequenced from a single sample in a study of blood T cell repertoires in COVID-19. The repertoire was sequenced with immunoSEQ multiplex PCR; TCRdb's copy has only in-frame clones and lacks some. The sample includes 150,000 to 200,000 clones, 65% to 85% seen only once; the top ten take over 2.5%. Source material: peripheral blood. The source of these receptors is a human donor with acute or convalescent COVID-19. The donor label of this sample is uncertain.

The chain uses TRBV5-1 and TRBJ2-1, with D possibly matching TRBD1 (6 bases). The V gene's germline CDR1 is SGHRS and CDR2 YFSETQ. V gave up 6 bases and J gave up 8 bases, with 21 bases separating them. This CDR3 region has 15 residues. CDR3 sequence: CASTPRGGQYDEQFF. The CDR3, as DNA: TGCGCCAGCACACCCAGGGGTGGACAGTATGATGAGCAGTTCTTC.

This clone was found a few times. The chain carries TRBV5-5 and TRBJ1-4; D is uncertain. The V gene lost 4 bases and the J gene lost 5 bases, with 18 bases spanning the gap. Germline CDR1 is SGHKS and CDR2 is YYEKEE (reference sequence). The CDR3 spans 16 residues. The CDR3 here is CASSGTPGGRNEKLFF. The CDR3 region has the DNA TGTGCCAGCAGCGGCACCCCGGGAGGTCGGAATGAAAAACTGTTTTTT.

The chain couples TRBV30 to TRBJ1-6, with 7 bases aligning to TRBD1. The CDR3 contains 13 residues. Germline V lookup: CDR1 GTSNPN, CDR2 SVGIG (reference sequence). DNA of the CDR3: TGTGCGGGGGACAGCTCCTATAATTCACCCCTCCACTTT. Amino acids: CAGDSSYNSPLHF.

This clone was seen only once. The chain links TRBV18 to TRBJ1-1; 8 nucleotides line up with TRBD1. Germline CDR1 and CDR2: KGHSH and LQKENI. The CDR3 has 16 residues. J gave up 1 base and V 2 bases, and 6 bases lay outside the gene matches. In DNA, the CDR3 is TGTGCCAGCTCACCATCAGGGGGCGCCCGGAACACTGAAGCTTTCTTT. This sequence encodes CASSPSGGARNTEAFF.

The chain links TRBV19 to TRBJ1-1; 7 bases agree with TRBD1. The CDR3 sequence is 15 residues long. Germline loops: CDR1 LNHDA, CDR2 SQIVND (reference sequence). After removal of 3 bases from V and 4 bases from J, the junction contained 8 bases not matched to a gene. The CDR3 DNA reads TGTGCCAGTAGTATTAGGGCAGGGGGGACCACTGAAGCTTTCTTT. Its protein is CASSIRAGGTTEAFF. Variable domain in full (rest from reference TRBV19 and TRBJ1-1): DGGITQSPKYLFRKEGQNVTLSCEQNLNHDAMYWYRQDPGQGLRLIYYSQIVNDFQKGDIAEGYSVSREKKESFPLTVTSAQKNPTAFYLCASSIRAGGTTEAFFGQGTRLTVV.

A single count supports this clone. This sequence joins TRBV18 and TRBJ1-2, with 7 bases fitting TRBD1. V gave up 3 bases and J gave up 5 bases; unmatched junction bases: 3. Germline loops: CDR1 KGHSH, CDR2 LQKENI. CDR3 length: 13 amino acids. CDR3 in amino acids: CASSPGQEYGYTF. The CDR3 nucleotides read TGTGCCAGCTCACCTGGACAGGAATATGGCTACACCTTC.

V is TRBV19 and J is TRBJ1-6; TRBD1 aligns across 8 bases. The germline gives CDR1 LNHDA, CDR2 SQIVND (reference sequence). This CDR3 has 15 residues. Trimming took 6 bases from V and 12 from J; bases not matched to a gene: 13. Here the CDR3 DNA reads TGTGCCAGTAGCCCCCAGAGGCAGGGGGCGATACCCCTCCACTTT. Translating it yields CASSPQRQGAIPLHF.

The chain employs TRBV5-1 and TRBJ1-6; the match to TRBD1 covers 8 bases. The CDR3 runs 15 residues. Looked up from germline, CDR1 is SGHRS and CDR2 is YFSETQ. V lost 2 bases and J lost 9; bases outside the gene matches: 7. CDR3 residues: CASSLQTGEVSPLHF. CDR3 in DNA: TGCGCCAGCAGCTTACAGACAGGGGAGGTTTCACCCCTCCACTTT.

This clone has just one count. V is TRBV5-1 and J is TRBJ1-1, with TRBD1 as a possible D gene (5 bases). V was clipped by 2 bases and J by 7 bases, with 12 bases between them. The V gene's germline CDR1 is SGHRS and CDR2 YFSETQ. The CDR3 runs 13 residues. The CDR3 is CASSLSSQGEAFF. The CDR3 DNA is TGCGCCAGCAGCTTAAGTTCCCAGGGTGAAGCTTTCTTT.

CDR3 region: CASLEDMNEQYF. CDR3 DNA sequence: TGTGCCAGTTTAGAGGACATGAACGAGCAGTACTTC. The chain uses TRBV19 and TRBJ2-7; perhaps TRBD1 as D (5 bases). This CDR3 has 12 residues. V lost 8 bases, J lost 5 bases, and 13 bases lay in between. Germline V lookup: CDR1 LNHDA, CDR2 SQIVND (reference sequence).

The chain joins TRBV11-2 to TRBJ2-3, with D maybe TRBD1 (6 bases). CDR1 and CDR2 (germline): SGHAT, FQNNGV. The CDR3 length is 14 residues. The V end lost 3 bases, the J end lost 4 bases, and 11 bases lay between the germline ends. For the CDR3, the DNA is TGTGCCAGCAGCTTCCGACAGGACCCAGATACGCAGTATTTT. Its translation is CASSFRQDPDTQYF.

This chain joins TRBV3-1 (or the pseudogene TRBV3-2) and TRBJ2-7; TRBD1 matches at 10 bases. The CDR3 is 14 amino acids. V dropped 3 bases and J dropped 7; count of bases not matched to a gene: 6. The germline V gene has CDR1 LGHDT and CDR2 YNNKEL (reference sequence). The CDR3 reads CASSQGQGMGEQYF. CDR3 coding DNA: TGTGCCAGCAGCCAGGGACAGGGGATGGGGGAGCAGTACTTC.

This chain connects TRBV18 to TRBJ2-7, with 7 nucleotides matching TRBD2. After removal of 6 bases from V and 6 bases from J, the junction contained 11 bases not matched to a gene. CDR1 and CDR2 (germline): KGHSH, LQKENI. The length of the CDR3 is 14 residues. CDR3 nucleotide sequence: TGTGCCAGCTCGGACGGGGGGAGGAGTATCGAGCAGTACTTC. This encodes CASSDGGRSIEQYF.

The CDR3 DNA is TGTGCCAGCAGCTCGACCGAGACAGGACCCCACTCCTATTATGGCTACACCTTC. It specifies CASSSTETGPHSYYGYTF. The V gene is TRBV13, the J gene TRBJ1-2; D is perhaps TRBD1 (6 bases). V was clipped by 4 bases and J by 5 bases, with 26 bases between them. The CDR3 has 18 amino acids. The V gene's germline CDR1 is PRHDT and CDR2 FYEKMQ (reference sequence).

This rearrangement joins TRBV7-9 to TRBJ1-4; possible D gene TRBD1, 6 bases. The CDR3 spans 16 residues. Trimming pared 5 bases from V and 4 bases from J, leaving 17 bases between. Germline assignment: CDR1 SEHNR and CDR2 FQNEAQ (reference sequence). The CDR3 sequence is CASSPRGYRDNEKLFF. In nucleotides, the CDR3 is TGTGCCAGCAGCCCGAGGGGTTACAGGGATAATGAAAAACTGTTTTTT.

The chain combines TRBV4-2 with TRBJ2-1; 13 bases match TRBD2. The length of the CDR3 is 17 residues. The germline V gene has CDR1 LGHNA and CDR2 YNFKEQ. V lost 0 bases and J lost 7; bases outside the gene matches: 6. CDR3 DNA: TGTGCCAGCAGCCAAGATGAGGGACTAGCGGGGATGAATGAGCAGTTCTTC. Translation: CASSQDEGLAGMNEQFF.

V usage is TRBV19 and J usage is TRBJ2-1; 7 nucleotides line up with TRBD2. J lost 4 bases, V lost 3 bases, and 6 bases had no gene match. Germline V CDR1 and CDR2: LNHDA, SQIVND (reference sequence). This CDR3 is 15 amino acids long. Here the CDR3 reads CASSIGLAEYNEQFF. CDR3 coding DNA: TGTGCCAGTAGTATCGGGCTAGCGGAGTACAATGAGCAGTTCTTC.

The rearrangement joins TRBV3-1 (or the pseudogene TRBV3-2) to TRBJ1-1, with no clear D. CDR1 is LGHDT and CDR2 is YNNKEL in the germline V gene (reference sequence). The V gene lost 1 base and the J gene lost 4 bases, with 7 bases spanning the gap. The CDR3 spans 13 residues. The CDR3 bases are TGTGCCAGCAGCCAAGTTGCGGGCACTGAAGCTTTCTTT. This gives the protein CASSQVAGTEAFF.

The genes are TRBV30 and TRBJ1-2; TRBD1 is a possible D gene (5 bases). Germline values: CDR1 GTSNPN, CDR2 SVGIG (reference sequence). The CDR3 covers 14 residues. V was trimmed by 3 bases and J by 6 bases, leaving 17 bases between them. CDR3 loop: CAWRAAGGRDGYTF. In DNA form, the CDR3 reads TGTGCCTGGAGGGCCGCCGGGGGGAGGGATGGCTACACCTTC.